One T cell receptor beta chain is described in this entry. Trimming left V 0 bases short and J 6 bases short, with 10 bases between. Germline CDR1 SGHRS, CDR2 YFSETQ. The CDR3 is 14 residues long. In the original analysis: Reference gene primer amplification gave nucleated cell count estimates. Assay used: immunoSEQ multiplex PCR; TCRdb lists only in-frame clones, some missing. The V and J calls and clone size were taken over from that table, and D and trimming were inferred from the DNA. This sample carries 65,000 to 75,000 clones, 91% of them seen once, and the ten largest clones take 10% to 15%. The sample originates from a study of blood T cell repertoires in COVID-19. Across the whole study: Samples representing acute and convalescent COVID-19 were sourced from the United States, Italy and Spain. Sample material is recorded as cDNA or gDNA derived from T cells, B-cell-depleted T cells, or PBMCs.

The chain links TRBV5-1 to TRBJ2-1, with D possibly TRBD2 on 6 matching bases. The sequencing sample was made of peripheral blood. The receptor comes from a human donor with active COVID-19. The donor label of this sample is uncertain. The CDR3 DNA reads TGCGCCAGCAGCTTGGGTCTAGCGCCCAATGAGCAGTTCTTC. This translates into CASSLGLAPNEQFF.